This T cell receptor (beta chain) was obtained from a study of Ad26.COV2.S vaccination and SARS-CoV-2 variants. Clones were sequenced by immunoSEQ multiplex PCR, and TCRdb holds only the in-frame ones, with some missing. The table records about 350,000 clones, around nine tenths of them present only once. Treatment here: some 20 received Ad26.COV2.S at low or high dose, single or two shots; about 5 received placebo; per-sample allocation not given. Following the first vaccine or placebo injection, samples were taken on day 63. This CDR3 spans 14 amino acids. Germline V gene sequence: CDR1 LNHDA, CDR2 SQIVND (reference sequence). V lost 5 bases and J lost 5, with 12 bases in between.

The chain is built from TRBV19 and TRBJ2-2; a possible D gene is TRBD1 (5 bases). This receptor was taken from a person between 18 and 65 years old who received the Ad26.COV2.S COVID-19 vaccine or a placebo. This specimen consisted of peripheral blood, obtained in a trial of Ad26.COV2.S vaccine versus placebo. This CDR3 is CASSRAGQTGELFF. The CDR3 region has the DNA TGTGCCAGTAGTCGGGCAGGGCAGACCGGGGAGCTGTTTTTT.